This T cell receptor beta chain was captured in a study of PD-1 blockade in classical Hodgkin lymphoma. Only in-frame clones appear in the TCRdb table, and some are missing; sequencing was by immunoSEQ multiplex PCR. The table shows about 36,000 clones, with roughly 91% occurring only once. The sample's time point: newly diagnosed, previously untreated cHL patient sample. Out of thawed PBMCs, magnetic negative selection purified CD4+ T cells. What served as comparison were PBMCs in newly diagnosed, untreated classical Hodgkin lymphoma. V shed 0 bases, J shed 4 bases, and the junction held 7 bases outside the gene matches. The CDR3 sequence is 16 residues long. Germline V gene sequence: CDR1 MNHEY, CDR2 SMNVEV (reference sequence).

Input material: CD4+ T cells from blood. The chain couples TRBV27 to TRBJ1-1, with TRBD1 matching 8 bases. The clonotype originates from a human donor with classical Hodgkin lymphoma. CDR3 amino acids: CASSLSAGGLGTEAFF. CDR3 in DNA: TGTGCCAGCAGTTTATCGGCAGGGGGCTTAGGCACTGAAGCTTTCTTT.